The 29 T cell receptor beta chains below all came from one sample that was sequenced in a study of OX40 agonist ivuxolimab in advanced cancers. Method: immunoSEQ multiplex PCR; TCRdb's copy keeps in-frame clones and lacks some. This sample has approximately 94,000 clones, with under 95% found just once. The sequences come from CD4+ or CD8+ T cells sorted from blood, collected in a trial of the OX40 agonist ivuxolimab. These receptor sequences come from an adult with an advanced solid tumor such as melanoma, head and neck, liver or kidney cancer.

The chain couples TRBV2 to TRBJ2-2; no firm D call. This CDR3 spans 13 amino acids. V lost 7 bases and J lost 6, with 12 bases in between. The germline V gene has CDR1 SNHLY and CDR2 FYNNEI. The CDR3 bases are TGTGCCAGCACCCCCTCGGGTGCCGGGGAGCTGTTTTTT. This sequence encodes CASTPSGAGELFF.

The gene calls are TRBV6-1 and TRBJ1-5, with no clear D. V dropped 1 base and J dropped 3 bases, with 4 bases sitting between them. The length of the CDR3 is 13 residues. Germline-derived CDR1 and CDR2 are MNHNS and SASEGT. CDR3 sequence: CASSEGINQPQHF. The CDR3 bases are TGTGCCAGCAGTGAAGGCATCAATCAGCCCCAGCATTTT.

The V call is TRBV11-3, the J call TRBJ2-5; perhaps TRBD1 as D (5 bases). Germline V gene sequence: CDR1 SGHNT, CDR2 YENEEA. CDR3 size: 14 residues. V dropped 0 bases and J dropped 7 bases, with 12 bases sitting between them. The CDR3 spells CASSLDGAVGTQYF. The CDR3 bases are TGTGCCAGCAGCTTAGATGGGGCCGTAGGGACCCAGTACTTC.

The chain couples TRBV20-1 to TRBJ2-5, with no clear D. CDR1 is DFQATT and CDR2 is SNEGSKA in the germline V gene (reference sequence). V was pared by 2 bases and J by 5 bases, with 3 bases between. CDR3 length equals 10 residues. In DNA, the CDR3 is TGCAGTGCTAGATCTGAGACCCAGTACTTC. It translates to CSARSETQYF.

V usage is TRBV5-5 and J usage is TRBJ2-7; 7 nucleotides align to TRBD1. Germline V lookup: CDR1 SGHKS, CDR2 YYEKEE (reference sequence). The CDR3 loop spans 15 amino acids. The ends lost 4 bases at V and 0 bases at J; junction bases unmatched: 7. CDR3 sequence: CASSRLGQPSYEQYF. CDR3 coding DNA: TGTGCCAGCAGCCGATTGGGACAGCCCTCCTACGAGCAGTACTTC.

The V and J genes are TRBV11-3 and TRBJ2-6; D gene ambiguous. This CDR3 has 15 amino acids. With 3 bases removed from V and 0 bases from J, the gap between germline ends came to 6 bases. CDR1 and CDR2 from the germline V gene are SGHNT and YENEEA. The CDR3 nucleotides read TGTGCCAGCAGCTTCGGTAACTCTGGGGCCAACGTCCTGACTTTC. Translation: CASSFGNSGANVLTF.

The V gene is TRBV2, the J gene TRBJ1-2, with no clear D. The CDR3 runs 13 residues. Per germline, CDR1 SNHLY and CDR2 FYNNEI. V was trimmed by 2 bases and J by 4 bases, leaving 8 bases between them. CDR3 nucleotide sequence: TGTGCCAGCAGTGAACAGGCTGGCTATGGCTACACCTTC. Protein sequence: CASSEQAGYGYTF.

The genes are TRBV4-2 and TRBJ1-3; unclear D gene. CDR1 is LGHNA, CDR2 YNFKEQ, per germline. Trimming pared 5 bases from V and 2 bases from J, leaving 13 bases between. This CDR3 contains 15 residues. The CDR3: CASSRGKEAGNTIYF. The CDR3 DNA reads as TGTGCCAGCAGCAGAGGGAAAGAGGCTGGAAACACCATATATTTT.

This chain connects TRBV7-8 to TRBJ2-1; D remains ambiguous. Germline loops: CDR1 SGHVS, CDR2 FQNEAQ. The CDR3 is made up of 15 amino acids. Trimming removed 1 base at V and 4 bases at J, with 11 bases between. This chain's CDR3 is CASSLVTEKYNEQFF. The CDR3 DNA sequence: TGTGCCAGCAGCTTAGTAACAGAGAAGTACAATGAGCAGTTCTTC.

This rearrangement joins TRBV5-1 to TRBJ2-5, with 9 bases matching TRBD1. With 3 bases clipped from V and 4 bases from J, the junction kept 7 bases outside the gene matches. The CDR3 is 15 residues long. Germline values: CDR1 SGHRS, CDR2 YFSETQ. The CDR3 protein is CASSYVPGQGETQYF. CDR3 in DNA: TGCGCCAGCAGCTACGTCCCGGGACAGGGAGAGACCCAGTACTTC. Based on the CDR3 plus reference TRBV5-1 and TRBJ2-5, the full variable domain is KAGVTQTPRYLIKTRGQQVTLSCSPISGHRSVSWYQQTPGQGLQFLFEYFSETQRNKGNFPGRFSGRQFSNSRSEMNVSTLELGDSALYLCASSYVPGQGETQYFGPGTRLLVL.

This sequence joins TRBV28 and TRBJ1-1, with a weak D call TRBD1 (6 bases). The CDR3 contains 14 residues. V lost 7 bases to trimming and J lost 1 base, with 13 bases between them. CDR1 and CDR2 (germline): MDHEN, SYDVKM. The CDR3 sequence is CASKNRGGNTEAFF. In nucleotides, the CDR3 is TGTGCCAGCAAAAATCGAGGGGGGAACACTGAAGCTTTCTTT.

The rearrangement joins TRBV28 to TRBJ1-2, with 8 nucleotides matching TRBD1. CDR3 size: 13 residues. Losses at the gene ends were 11 bases for V and 8 bases for J; bases not matched to a gene: 13. Germline CDR1 MDHEN, CDR2 SYDVKM. The CDR3 DNA reads TGTGCCTGCCAAACAGGGGGTCATCGAGGCTACACCTTC. This gives the protein CACQTGGHRGYTF.

The chain recombines TRBV2 with TRBJ1-5; D gene unclear. This CDR3 is built from 13 residues. V gave up 5 bases and J gave up 1 base, with 6 bases separating them. Germline CDR1 and CDR2: SNHLY and FYNNEI. CDR3 DNA: TGTGCCAGCAGTCCAGACAGCAATCAGCCCCAGCATTTT. It is translated as CASSPDSNQPQHF.

The chain links TRBV27 to TRBJ1-4; the match to TRBD1 covers 7 bases. V lost 5 bases, J lost 8 bases, and 5 bases stayed unmatched. The V gene's germline CDR1 is MNHEY and CDR2 SMNVEV (reference sequence). The CDR3 has 13 residues. The CDR3 spells CASSITGAEKLFF. The DNA of the CDR3 is TGTGCCAGCAGTATTACAGGGGCAGAAAAACTGTTTTTT.

This clone was counted only a few times. The chain links TRBV4-2 to TRBJ1-1; no clear D gene. In germline, CDR1 is LGHNA, CDR2 YNFKEQ. Trimming cost V 0 bases and J 1 base, with 18 bases left between them. This CDR3 has 18 residues. In DNA, the CDR3 is TGTGCCAGCAGCCAAGATAGCGCCGGGAGTGGCGAGAACACTGAAGCTTTCTTT. This translates into CASSQDSAGSGENTEAFF.

This clone was observed a single time. The gene calls are TRBV5-1 and TRBJ1-4; no clear D gene. The length of the CDR3 is 14 residues. Trimming shortened V by 4 bases and J by 4 bases, and 11 bases separated the two germline ends. In germline, CDR1 is SGHRS, CDR2 YFSETQ. The CDR3 DNA sequence: TGCGCCAGCAGCCCCGACAAGTATAATGAAAAACTGTTTTTT. Encoded protein: CASSPDKYNEKLFF. Full variable domain (remainder filled in from reference TRBV5-1 and TRBJ1-4): KAGVTQTPRYLIKTRGQQVTLSCSPISGHRSVSWYQQTPGQGLQFLFEYFSETQRNKGNFPGRFSGRQFSNSRSEMNVSTLELGDSALYLCASSPDKYNEKLFFGSGTQLSVL.

The chain links TRBV6-6 to TRBJ2-1; the D call may be TRBD1 or TRBD2 (6 bases each). Germline-derived CDR1 and CDR2 are MNHNY and SVGAGI (reference sequence). The CDR3 spans 14 residues. V was shortened by 7 bases and J by 4 bases, with 14 bases between the two germline ends. The CDR3 protein is CASNWEDSYNEQFF. In DNA, the CDR3 is TGTGCCAGCAATTGGGAGGACAGTTACAATGAGCAGTTCTTC.

This chain uses TRBV28 with TRBJ1-2; D perhaps matches TRBD1 (5 bases). The CDR3 contains 16 residues. From germline, CDR1 is MDHEN and CDR2 SYDVKM. V dropped 4 bases and J dropped 2 bases, with 17 bases sitting between them. CDR3 loop: CASSSQPKGTNYGYTF. DNA for the CDR3: TGTGCCAGCAGTTCTCAACCAAAGGGGACCAACTATGGCTACACCTTC.

The CDR3 loop reads CASSQGSNQPQHF. In DNA, the CDR3 is TGTGCCAGCTCACAGGGGTCCAATCAGCCCCAGCATTTT. V is TRBV18 and J is TRBJ1-5; D may be TRBD1 (5 bases). Per germline, CDR1 KGHSH and CDR2 LQKENI. Trimming took 4 bases from V and 3 from J, leaving 7 bases between them. This CDR3 comprises 13 residues. Combining the CDR3 with reference TRBV18 and TRBJ1-5 gives the whole variable domain NAGVMQNPRHLVRRRGQEARLRCSPMKGHSHVYWYRQLPEEGLKFMVYLQKENIIDESGMPKERFSAEFPKEGPSILRIQQVVRGDSAAYFCASSQGSNQPQHFGDGTRLSIL.

This clone was recorded once. This rearrangement joins TRBV19 to TRBJ1-1, with a weak D call TRBD1 (5 bases). V was shortened by 7 bases and J by 0 bases, with 12 bases between the two germline ends. Looked up from germline, CDR1 is LNHDA and CDR2 is SQIVND (reference sequence). CDR3 length equals 14 residues. The CDR3 sequence is CASTTGRLNTEAFF. The CDR3 DNA reads TGTGCCAGTACCACGGGACGGCTGAACACTGAAGCTTTCTTT.

The chain combines TRBV5-6 with TRBJ1-2, with unresolved D. Trimming left V 6 bases short and J 4 bases short, with 10 bases between. CDR1 SGHDT and CDR2 YYEEEE come from the germline V gene. There are 12 residues in the CDR3. The CDR3 region has the DNA TGTGCCAGCACCGGCCCGACCTATGGCTACACCTTC. Its translation is CASTGPTYGYTF.

The J gene is TRBJ2-3, the V gene TRBV11-1; D possibly corresponds to TRBD1 (7 bases). The CDR3 consists of 16 residues. Germline CDR1 SGHAT, CDR2 FQDESV (reference sequence). The V end was cut by 3 bases, the J end by 3 bases, with 16 bases between. In DNA form, the CDR3 reads TGTGCCAGCAGCTTCAGCTCGGCAGGGGGGACAGATACGCAGTATTTT. Translated: CASSFSSAGGTDTQYF. The variable domain in full, completed from reference TRBV11-1 and TRBJ2-3, reads EAEVAQSPRYKITEKSQAVAFWCDPISGHATLYWYRQILGQGPELLVQFQDESVVDDSQLPKDRFSAERLKGVDSTLKIQPAELGDSAMYLCASSFSSAGGTDTQYFGPGTRLTVL.

The chain links TRBV7-2 to TRBJ2-7; 12 bases fit TRBD2. Trimming cost V 4 bases and J 2 bases; bases outside gene matches: 3. Looked up from germline, CDR1 is SGHTA and CDR2 is FQGNSA. CDR3 length: 15 residues. The CDR3 DNA follows: TGTGCCAGCAGCTCCCGACTAGCGGGGGCCTACGAGCAGTACTTC. Its protein is CASSSRLAGAYEQYF. The full variable domain, with the rest looked up from reference TRBV7-2 and TRBJ2-7, is GAGVSQSPSNKVTEKGKDVELRCDPISGHTALYWYRQSLGQGLEFLIYFQGNSAPDKSGLPSDRFSAERTGGSVSTLTIQRTQQEDSAVYLCASSSRLAGAYEQYFGPGTRLTVT.

The chain uses TRBV5-1 and TRBJ2-5; perhaps D is TRBD1 or TRBD2 (5 bases each). This CDR3 is built from 16 residues. Trimming took 0 bases from V and 5 from J, leaving 17 bases between them. Germline V CDR1 and CDR2: SGHRS, YFSETQ. CDR3 nucleotides: TGCGCCAGCAGCTTGGGAGGGGCAGCCGAGGGGGAGACCCAGTACTTC. It translates to CASSLGGAAEGETQYF.

The chain is built from TRBV18 and TRBJ2-4, with D tentatively TRBD1 (5 bases). The V end was cut by 6 bases, the J end by 6 bases, with 12 bases between. Germline-derived CDR1 and CDR2 are KGHSH and LQKENI. CDR3 length: 13 amino acids. The chain's CDR3 is CASSPDQGNIQYF. The CDR3 DNA reads TGTGCCAGCTCTCCAGACCAGGGAAACATTCAGTACTTC.

This clone was found once. The chain is built from TRBV2 and TRBJ2-7; D remains ambiguous. Germline CDR1 SNHLY, CDR2 FYNNEI. The CDR3 is made up of 12 amino acids. Trimming removed 6 bases from V and 6 bases from J, with 12 bases in between. CDR3 amino acids: CASRNDASEQYF. Written as DNA, the CDR3 is TGTGCCAGCAGAAACGACGCCTCCGAGCAGTACTTC. The variable domain in full, completed from reference TRBV2 and TRBJ2-7, reads EPEVTQTPSHQVTQMGQEVILRCVPISNHLYFYWYRQILGQKVEFLVSFYNNEISEKSEIFDDQFSVERPDGSNFTLKIRSTKLEDSAMYFCASRNDASEQYFGPGTRLTVT.

V usage is TRBV11-2 and J usage is TRBJ2-2; 8 bases match TRBD2. With 1 base clipped from V and 7 bases from J, the junction kept 8 bases outside the gene matches. Germline loops: CDR1 SGHAT, CDR2 FQNNGV. The CDR3 contains 16 residues. Here the CDR3 reads CASSLGPGGPGGELFF. For the CDR3, the DNA is TGTGCCAGCAGCTTAGGCCCGGGAGGGCCTGGCGGGGAGCTGTTTTTT.

The V gene is TRBV28, the J gene TRBJ2-7; D not certain. Germline-derived CDR1 and CDR2 are MDHEN and SYDVKM. The CDR3 is made up of 13 amino acids. The ends were cut back, 2 bases at V and 2 bases at J, with 7 bases in the middle. CDR3 in DNA: TGTGCCAGCAGTTTACCCCCCGCCTACGAGCAGTACTTC. It specifies CASSLPPAYEQYF.

The chain carries TRBV15 and TRBJ1-1; D perhaps matches TRBD1 (5 bases). Germline values: CDR1 LNHNV, CDR2 YYDKDF (reference sequence). This CDR3 contains 14 residues. Trimming stripped 2 bases from V and 2 bases from J, with 9 bases between. The CDR3 protein is CATSRPQENTEAFF. The CDR3 nucleotides are TGTGCCACCAGCAGACCACAGGAAAACACTGAAGCTTTCTTT.